These 30 T cell receptor beta chains were sequenced from one sample in a study of shared clonotypes between healthy human individuals. Assay: immunoSEQ multiplex PCR; the TCRdb copy retains only in-frame clones and omits some. Of 850,000 to 1,100,000 clones listed, around 77% are singletons. Specimen: memory CD4+ T cells from PBMCs. Subset defined: CD45RA-negative fraction. These TCRs come from a man younger than 30 in good health. Some clones in this sample may be carry-over from other donors' samples.

V gene TRBV28 combines with J gene TRBJ2-3; D possibly corresponds to TRBD2 (5 bases). V was pared by 10 bases and J by 4 bases, with 15 bases between. CDR1 and CDR2 from the germline V gene are MDHEN and SYDVKM. This CDR3 is 13 amino acids long. The chain's CDR3 is CATSPFGADTQYF. DNA for the CDR3: TGTGCCACTTCTCCCTTCGGGGCAGATACGCAGTATTTT.

In its sample, this clone was seen a few times. V and J are TRBV29-1 and TRBJ2-1; 11 bases fit TRBD1. CDR3 length equals 14 residues. Germline values: CDR1 SQVTM, CDR2 ANQGSEA. J was trimmed by 9 bases and V by 7 bases; bases with no gene match: 11. CDR3: CSAGQGQGAGEQFF. The CDR3 region has the DNA TGCAGCGCCGGACAAGGACAGGGGGCAGGTGAGCAGTTCTTC.

V is TRBV5-1 and J is TRBJ2-2; TRBD2 aligns across 12 bases. Trimming cost V 4 bases and J 5 bases; bases outside gene matches: 6. Germline-derived CDR1 and CDR2 are SGHRS and YFSETQ. The CDR3 extends over 16 amino acids. CDR3 sequence (DNA): TGCGCCAGCAGCCCAGGACTAGCGGGGAGTACCGGGGAGCTGTTTTTT. This translates into CASSPGLAGSTGELFF.

This clone has a count of ten or more. The genes are TRBV5-6 and TRBJ2-3; no reliable D call. The CDR3 is 15 residues long. Germline V gene sequence: CDR1 SGHDT, CDR2 YYEEEE. With 1 base removed from V and 2 bases from J, the gap between germline ends came to 11 bases. The CDR3 coding sequence is TGTGCCAGCAGCTTGAGTGGTATCCCCACAGATACGCAGTATTTT. Encoded protein: CASSLSGIPTDTQYF.

The V gene is TRBV5-1, the J gene TRBJ2-5; tentatively, D is TRBD1 or TRBD2 (6 bases each). CDR3 length: 14 residues. V shed 0 bases and J shed 5 bases, with 11 bases lying between them. CDR1 is SGHRS and CDR2 is YFSETQ in the germline V gene. The CDR3 loop reads CASSLATGAETQYF. CDR3 nucleotides: TGCGCCAGCAGCTTGGCGACGGGGGCCGAGACCCAGTACTTC.

The CDR3 DNA is TGCGCCAGCAGCCAGAATTCCGGGACAGGGTACCAAGAGACCCAGTACTTC. It yields the protein CASSQNSGTGYQETQYF. The rearrangement links TRBV5-1 to TRBJ2-5; 9 bases match TRBD1. Unmatched junction bases numbered 10, after V lost 4 bases and J lost 0 bases. This CDR3 spans 17 amino acids. Germline values: CDR1 SGHRS, CDR2 YFSETQ.

CDR3 nucleotides: TGTGCCAGCAGCGAGGACAGTAGCAATCAGCCCCAGCATTTT. It translates to CASSEDSSNQPQHF. V and J are TRBV9 and TRBJ1-5, with D possibly matching TRBD1 (6 bases). The CDR3 is 14 residues long. Germline V gene lookup returns CDR1 SGDLS and CDR2 YYNGEE. Trimming stripped 3 bases from V and 0 bases from J, with 7 bases between.

With regard to this clone: The sample carries other DNA sequences with the same CDR3. This CDR3 reads CASSGTENTGELFF. For the CDR3, the DNA is TGTGCCAGTTCCGGGACAGAGAACACCGGGGAGCTGTTTTTT. This sequence joins TRBV28 and TRBJ2-2, with TRBD1 matching over 7 bases. After removal of 9 bases from V and 1 base from J, the junction contained 5 bases not matched to a gene. The CDR3 sequence is 14 residues long. CDR1 is MDHEN, CDR2 SYDVKM, per germline. The full variable domain, its missing parts supplied by reference TRBV28 and TRBJ2-2, is DVKVTQSSRYLVKRTGEKVFLECVQDMDHENMFWYRQDPGLGLRLIYFSYDVKMKEKGDIPEGYSVSREKKERFSLILESASTNQTSMYLCASSGTENTGELFFGEGSRLTVL.

The chain employs TRBV6-6 and TRBJ2-2; 10 bases are shared with TRBD1. The CDR3 extends over 15 amino acids. V was clipped by 5 bases and J by 5 bases; unmatched bases: 5. Germline CDR1 is MNHNY and CDR2 is SVGAGI (reference sequence). The CDR3, as DNA: TGTGCCAGCAGTAGACAGGGGGCGAGAACCGGGGAGCTGTTTTTT. Amino acid sequence: CASSRQGARTGELFF.

This clone was observed many times. The chain couples TRBV9 to TRBJ2-1; D perhaps matches TRBD2 (6 bases). V was shortened by 2 bases and J by 16 bases, with 13 bases between the two germline ends. The CDR3 runs 11 residues. Germline-derived CDR1 and CDR2 are SGDLS and YYNGEE. This CDR3 reads CASSVLAFHFF. In nucleotides, the CDR3 is TGTGCCAGCAGCGTCCTAGCGTTTCACTTCTTC.

The genes are TRBV10-1 and TRBJ2-1; D possibly corresponds to TRBD2 (5 bases). Deletions cut 10 bases from V and 7 bases from J, with 20 bases between. Germline V gene data show CDR1 as WNHNN and CDR2 as SYGVQD (reference sequence). CDR3 length: 14 residues. Here the CDR3 reads CATLDSPERNEQFF. Here the CDR3 DNA reads TGCGCCACCTTGGACTCGCCGGAGAGGAATGAGCAGTTCTTC.

In its sample, this clone was seen a few times. V is TRBV21-1 and J is TRBJ2-7; TRBD1, the table's D call, lacks a check against the DNA. TRBV21-1 represents a pseudogene. The CDR3 runs to 19 residues. The CDR3 DNA reads as TGTGCCAGCTTACCGGCCGGGGGACAGGGGGACTCAGGCTCCTACGAGCAGTACTTC. Translated: CASLPAGGQGDSGSYEQYF.

The J gene is TRBJ1-5, the V gene TRBV5-1; 8 nucleotides match TRBD1. In germline, CDR1 is SGHRS, CDR2 YFSETQ. Losses at the gene ends were 6 bases for V and 0 bases for J; bases not matched to a gene: 8. The length of the CDR3 is 16 residues. The CDR3 protein is CASTRDRHYSNQPQHF. The CDR3 region has the DNA TGCGCCAGCACCCGGGACAGGCATTATAGCAATCAGCCCCAGCATTTT.

This clone has more than one count but fewer than ten. This chain uses TRBV19 with TRBJ1-5, with D possibly matching TRBD1 (6 bases). The CDR3 totals 17 residues. CDR1 is LNHDA, CDR2 SQIVND, per germline (reference sequence). V was cut by 9 bases and J by 0 bases, with 21 bases left in between. The CDR3 bases are TGTGCCAGCCGTCCGGGGGGGGCGGGATATAGCAATCAGCCCCAGCATTTT. Amino acids: CASRPGGAGYSNQPQHF.

The chain is built from TRBV6-6 and TRBJ2-1, with a possible D match to TRBD2 (5 bases). The germline V gene has CDR1 MNHNY and CDR2 SVGAGI (reference sequence). This CDR3 region has 16 residues. Between the trimmed V and J ends, which lost 6 bases and 0 bases, there was a span of 15 bases. CDR3 residues: CASSPWTPPSYNEQFF. DNA for the CDR3: TGTGCCAGCAGCCCCTGGACTCCCCCCTCCTACAATGAGCAGTTCTTC.

The V and J genes are TRBV7-3 and TRBJ2-2; 7 bases fit TRBD1. Germline V gene data show CDR1 as SGHTA and CDR2 as FQGTGA. With 5 bases clipped from V and 5 bases from J, the junction kept 17 bases outside the gene matches. The CDR3 length is 18 residues. This CDR3 is CASSKRKTGTAKTGELFF. The CDR3 DNA reads as TGTGCCAGCAGCAAAAGAAAAACCGGGACAGCTAAAACCGGGGAGCTGTTTTTT.

The chain uses TRBV28 and TRBJ1-1, with D uncertain. The CDR3 consists of 13 residues. Germline CDR1 MDHEN, CDR2 SYDVKM. The V and J ends lost 5 bases and 1 base respectively, with 8 bases between them. CDR3 sequence reads: CASSQGRNTEAFF. CDR3 coding DNA: TGTGCCAGCAGTCAAGGGAGGAACACTGAAGCTTTCTTT.

This clone was observed a handful of times. The gene calls are TRBV28 and TRBJ2-3; D tentatively fits TRBD1 or TRBD2 (5 bases each). Germline V CDR1 and CDR2: MDHEN, SYDVKM. The V gene lost 9 bases and the J gene lost 9 bases, with 19 bases spanning the gap. The CDR3 runs to 13 residues. The CDR3 coding sequence is TGTGCCAGTTTAGCTGGGGCAGCGGCCACGCAGTATTTT. Its translation: CASLAGAAATQYF.

This chain joins TRBV28 and TRBJ2-7; D gene ambiguous. V lost 5 bases, J lost 2 bases, and 13 bases lay in between. The germline V gene has CDR1 MDHEN and CDR2 SYDVKM. The CDR3 runs to 14 residues. The CDR3 sequence is CASSVLLEAYEQYF. The DNA for the CDR3 is TGTGCCAGCAGTGTGCTCCTAGAAGCCTACGAGCAGTACTTC.

The gene calls are TRBV15 and TRBJ2-1; no clear D. This CDR3 has 12 residues. The V end was cut by 0 bases, the J end by 10 bases, with 7 bases between. Per germline, CDR1 LNHNV and CDR2 YYDKDF (reference sequence). The CDR3 is CATSRDRGEQFF. CDR3 DNA sequence: TGTGCCACCAGCAGAGATAGAGGAGAGCAGTTCTTC.

The genes are TRBV10-2 and TRBJ2-7; the match to TRBD1 covers 7 bases. The CDR3 has 15 residues. Germline V CDR1 and CDR2: WSHSY, SAAADI. The ends lost 0 bases at V and 3 bases at J; junction bases unmatched: 5. As DNA, the CDR3 is TGCGCCAGCAGTGAGTCGACAGGGTCAAGCTACGAGCAGTACTTC. This gives the protein CASSESTGSSYEQYF.

The V call is TRBV2, the J call TRBJ2-7; D might be TRBD1 (6 bases). Germline V lookup: CDR1 SNHLY, CDR2 FYNNEI. The germline V and J ends were trimmed by 7 bases and 3 bases, with 16 bases remaining between them. This CDR3 has 14 residues. In DNA, the CDR3 is TGTGCCAGCAAGGGGGAGACGGGAAGCTACGAGCAGTACTTC. This encodes CASKGETGSYEQYF. Drawing the rest from reference TRBV2 and TRBJ2-7, the complete variable domain is EPEVTQTPSHQVTQMGQEVILRCVPISNHLYFYWYRQILGQKVEFLVSFYNNEISEKSEIFDDQFSVERPDGSNFTLKIRSTKLEDSAMYFCASKGETGSYEQYFGPGTRLTVT.

On this clone itself: Other nucleotide sequences from this sample produce the same CDR3. The chain is built from TRBV29-1 and TRBJ1-3; 8 bases map to TRBD1. J gave up 3 bases and V 6 bases, and 1 base lay outside the gene matches. CDR3 length equals 12 residues. Germline V gives CDR1 SQVTM, CDR2 ANQGSEA. CDR3 bases: TGCAGCGTCGGGACAGGTGGAAACACCATATATTTT. Protein sequence: CSVGTGGNTIYF.

This clone has at least ten counts. The CDR3 nucleotides read TGTGCCTGGAGTGTACCTGGCAAACGTGGCTACACCTTC. This translates into CAWSVPGKRGYTF. J is TRBJ1-2 and V is TRBV30; no definite D call. Germline V gene lookup returns CDR1 GTSNPN and CDR2 SVGIG (reference sequence). Trimming cost V 0 bases and J 7 bases, with 12 bases left between them. The CDR3 is made up of 13 amino acids.

This chain's CDR3 is CASTFNSNQPQHF. Written as DNA, the CDR3 is TGTGCCAGCACCTTTAATAGCAATCAGCCCCAGCATTTT. The chain couples TRBV2 to TRBJ1-5; D unresolved. The CDR3 has 13 amino acids. Germline values: CDR1 SNHLY, CDR2 FYNNEI. Trimming cost V 7 bases and J 0 bases, with 7 bases left between them.

Notes on this clone: This specimen includes other DNA sequences encoding the same CDR3. The chain combines TRBV28 with TRBJ1-5; D remains ambiguous. This CDR3 is built from 13 residues. V lost 3 bases to trimming and J lost 0 bases, with 3 bases between them. Per the germline V gene, CDR1 is MDHEN and CDR2 is SYDVKM. DNA of the CDR3: TGTGCCAGCAGTTTGCGTAGCAATCAGCCCCAGCATTTT. This translates into CASSLRSNQPQHF.

The gene calls are TRBV18 and TRBJ2-1; 9 bases fit TRBD1. Trimming cost V 2 bases and J 7 bases; bases outside gene matches: 9. This CDR3 has 16 amino acids. Looked up from germline, CDR1 is KGHSH and CDR2 is LQKENI. The CDR3 region is CASSPSGSTGGNEQFF. The DNA of the CDR3 is TGTGCCAGCTCACCATCGGGGTCGACAGGGGGGAATGAGCAGTTCTTC.

The gene calls are TRBV10-3 and TRBJ2-1; 8 bases match TRBD2. J was trimmed by 5 bases and V by 0 bases; bases with no gene match: 6. Germline CDR1 ENHRY, CDR2 SYGVKD. This CDR3 spans 16 amino acids. The CDR3 here is CAISESGLAGNNEQFF. CDR3 bases: TGTGCCATCAGTGAGTCGGGCCTAGCGGGCAACAATGAGCAGTTCTTC.

The rearrangement links TRBV7-2 to TRBJ2-1; possibly TRBD1 or TRBD2 for D (6 bases each). Trimming took 5 bases from V and 9 from J, leaving 23 bases between them. Per the germline V gene, CDR1 is SGHTA and CDR2 is FQGNSA. This CDR3 has 16 residues. The CDR3 DNA is TGTGCCAGCAGCAGAGGGTGGGGGGCGCGGTTGGGTGAGCAGTTCTTC. Protein: CASSRGWGARLGEQFF.

A few counts support this clone. V is TRBV5-1 and J is TRBJ1-1, with D maybe TRBD1 (5 bases). Germline V gene lookup returns CDR1 SGHRS and CDR2 YFSETQ. CDR3 length equals 15 residues. The V end was cut by 3 bases, the J end by 0 bases, with 12 bases between. CDR3 region: CASSSMTEVNTEAFF. DNA of the CDR3: TGCGCCAGCAGCTCCATGACAGAAGTGAACACTGAAGCTTTCTTT. The full variable domain, completed using reference TRBV5-1 and TRBJ1-1, is KAGVTQTPRYLIKTRGQQVTLSCSPISGHRSVSWYQQTPGQGLQFLFEYFSETQRNKGNFPGRFSGRQFSNSRSEMNVSTLELGDSALYLCASSSMTEVNTEAFFGQGTRLTVV.